These 26 T cell receptor beta chains share one sample of origin, sequenced in a study of blood T cell repertoires in COVID-19. Measured with immunoSEQ multiplex PCR; TCRdb has only the in-frame clones, and not every one. This table holds about half a million clones, over 75% found once. The sequencing input was peripheral blood. Receptors were obtained from a human donor in a cohort sampled during active COVID-19.

This clone was seen just once. This sequence joins TRBV6-5 and TRBJ2-7, with 9 positions matching TRBD1. The germline V gene encodes CDR1 MNHEY and CDR2 SVGAGI. J lost 5 bases, V lost 5 bases, and 7 bases had no gene match. CDR3 length: 14 amino acids. This CDR3 is CASSPRTGEDEQYF. The CDR3 nucleotides are TGTGCCAGCAGTCCACGGACAGGGGAAGACGAGCAGTACTTC.

V is TRBV11-3 and J is TRBJ2-1, with 8 bases lining up with TRBD2. The CDR3 has 14 amino acids. In germline, CDR1 is SGHNT, CDR2 YENEEA. The V and J ends lost 1 base and 6 bases, in that order; junction bases with no gene match: 2. The CDR3 coding sequence is TGTGCCAGCAGCTTAGCGGGAGGGTTCAATGAGCAGTTCTTC. It codes for CASSLAGGFNEQFF.

The V call is TRBV6-1, the J call TRBJ2-3; perhaps TRBD2 as D (5 bases). V was pared by 0 bases and J by 1 base, with 23 bases between. The CDR3 sequence is 20 residues long. Looked up from germline, CDR1 is MNHNS and CDR2 is SASEGT. CDR3 in DNA: TGTGCCAGCAGTGAAGCGCTCCGGCTTCCACCTTTGAGGGGCACAGATACGCAGTATTTT. This codes for CASSEALRLPPLRGTDTQYF.

The chain is built from TRBV29-1 and TRBJ2-1, with 11 bases lining up with TRBD2. J gave up 4 bases and V 3 bases, and 5 bases lay outside the gene matches. This CDR3 contains 15 residues. Germline assignment: CDR1 SQVTM and CDR2 ANQGSEA. CDR3 DNA: TGCAGCGTTGACTCGGGACTAGCGGTTTACAATGAGCAGTTCTTC. It specifies CSVDSGLAVYNEQFF.

The CDR3 sequence is CASRPTGTEAREQYF. The CDR3 bases are TGTGCCAGCAGGCCAACCGGGACAGAGGCAAGGGAGCAGTACTTC. The V and J genes are TRBV3-1 (or the pseudogene TRBV3-2) and TRBJ2-7; 7 bases match TRBD1. This CDR3 is 15 amino acids long. Germline values: CDR1 LGHDT, CDR2 YNNKEL (reference sequence). The V and J ends lost 6 bases and 7 bases, in that order; junction bases with no gene match: 15.

The V gene is TRBV6-5, the J gene TRBJ2-1; D is undetermined. CDR3 length: 15 residues. The V and J ends lost 7 bases and 0 bases respectively, with 13 bases between them. The germline V gene encodes CDR1 MNHEY and CDR2 SVGAGI. The CDR3 here is CASNLILSSYNEQFF. The CDR3 region has the DNA TGTGCCAGCAATCTTATCCTAAGCTCCTACAATGAGCAGTTCTTC.

CDR3 coding DNA: TGCGCCAGCAGCTCCGGACAGGGAACTATGAACACTGAAGCTTTCTTT. Translated: CASSSGQGTMNTEAFF. The chain uses TRBV5-1 and TRBJ1-1; 8 nucleotides line up with TRBD1. Trimming at V came to 3 bases and at J to 0 bases, leaving 7 bases not matched to a gene. The CDR3 loop spans 16 amino acids. Germline values: CDR1 SGHRS, CDR2 YFSETQ.

This clone was picked up a small number of times. The chain has TRBV30 and TRBJ1-5; 7 bases are a match to TRBD1. CDR1 is GTSNPN, CDR2 SVGIG, per germline (reference sequence). With V trimmed by 2 bases and J by 5 bases, 6 bases remained unmatched. There are 14 residues in the CDR3. CDR3 bases: TGTGCCTGGAGTCCCCGACAGGGATATCAGCCCCAGCATTTT. This translates into CAWSPRQGYQPQHF.

This chain joins TRBV6-6 and TRBJ1-2; tentative D call: TRBD1 (6 bases). This CDR3 is built from 15 residues. V was cut by 0 bases and J by 2 bases, with 10 bases left in between. Germline V gene lookup returns CDR1 MNHNY and CDR2 SVGAGI (reference sequence). Here the CDR3 DNA reads TGTGCCAGCAGTTACTCGACAGGCGGGAACTATGGCTACACCTTC. This encodes CASSYSTGGNYGYTF.

The chain uses TRBV5-6 and TRBJ2-3, with TRBD2 as a possible D gene (5 bases). CDR3 size: 13 residues. Per germline, CDR1 SGHDT and CDR2 YYEEEE. With 1 base removed from V and 7 bases from J, the gap between germline ends came to 10 bases. CDR3 DNA: TGTGCCAGCAGCTTGAGGGAGACAAATACGCAGTATTTT. It is translated as CASSLRETNTQYF.

The chain combines TRBV27 with TRBJ2-7; a weak D match, TRBD2 (6 bases). Germline V gene sequence: CDR1 MNHEY, CDR2 SMNVEV (reference sequence). The CDR3 consists of 13 residues. Trimming took off 6 bases at V and 1 base at J, with 10 bases between the two ends. The CDR3 sequence is CASRDGGSYEQYF. CDR3 sequence (DNA): TGTGCCAGCAGGGACGGAGGGTCCTACGAGCAGTACTTC.

The V call is TRBV30, the J call TRBJ2-7, with 7 bases identical to TRBD2. The CDR3 is 12 residues long. V lost 2 bases, J lost 2 bases, and 0 bases stayed unmatched. The V gene's germline CDR1 is GTSNPN and CDR2 SVGIG (reference sequence). The CDR3 sequence: CAWSRGAYEQYF. CDR3 nucleotide sequence: TGTGCCTGGAGTCGGGGGGCCTACGAGCAGTACTTC.

The rearrangement links TRBV27 to TRBJ2-1, with 7 bases matching TRBD1. CDR1 MNHEY and CDR2 SMNVEV come from the germline V gene (reference sequence). The CDR3 length is 16 residues. Trimming at V came to 1 base and at J to 3 bases, leaving 6 bases not matched to a gene. CDR3: CASSLLMGTDYNEQFF. CDR3 in DNA: TGTGCCAGCAGTTTATTAATGGGGACAGACTACAATGAGCAGTTCTTC.

The chain joins TRBV30 to TRBJ1-1; maybe TRBD1 (6 bases). Germline loops: CDR1 GTSNPN, CDR2 SVGIG (reference sequence). Trimming removed 4 bases from V and 0 bases from J, with 12 bases in between. The CDR3 is 14 residues long. CDR3 residues: CAWTLGGVNTEAFF. CDR3 DNA: TGTGCCTGGACCCTAGGGGGGGTGAACACTGAAGCTTTCTTT.

V gene TRBV30 combines with J gene TRBJ2-1, with TRBD2 matching 8 bases. V lost 0 bases to trimming and J lost 6 bases; unmatched junction nucleotides: 10. CDR3 size: 16 residues. The germline gives CDR1 GTSNPN, CDR2 SVGIG (reference sequence). CDR3 in amino acids: CAWSVLSSGKSNEQFF. As DNA, the CDR3 is TGTGCCTGGAGTGTACTAAGTAGCGGGAAGAGCAATGAGCAGTTCTTC.

The chain carries TRBV27 and TRBJ2-7; 16 positions match TRBD2. CDR3 length equals 18 residues. J gave up 7 bases and V 5 bases, and 14 bases lay outside the gene matches. Looked up from germline, CDR1 is MNHEY and CDR2 is SMNVEV (reference sequence). CDR3 residues: CASSPAGLAGGPRGEQYF. Written as DNA, the CDR3 is TGTGCCAGCAGTCCCGCGGGACTAGCGGGAGGGCCAAGAGGGGAGCAGTACTTC.

The chain combines TRBV5-1 with TRBJ2-5, with D possibly being TRBD2 (6 bases). Germline V lookup: CDR1 SGHRS, CDR2 YFSETQ. V was cut by 4 bases and J by 5 bases, with 15 bases left in between. The CDR3 is 14 amino acids. The CDR3 spells CASSRALAGETQYF. CDR3 DNA sequence: TGCGCCAGCAGCCGGGCCCTGGCGGGGGAGACCCAGTACTTC.

The rearrangement uses TRBV12-3 or TRBV12-4 and TRBJ2-7, with 9 bases matching TRBD1. The CDR3 is 13 amino acids. Trimming at V came to 6 bases and at J to 5 bases, leaving 5 bases not matched to a gene. CDR3 residues: CASSWTGVHEQYF. The CDR3 region has the DNA TGTGCCAGCAGCTGGACAGGGGTCCACGAGCAGTACTTC.

This rearrangement joins TRBV27 to TRBJ1-1; 9 nucleotides align to TRBD1. V gave up 5 bases and J gave up 7 bases; unmatched junction bases: 14. From germline, CDR1 is MNHEY and CDR2 SMNVEV (reference sequence). The CDR3 is made up of 16 amino acids. The CDR3: CASSRPPTGGAGEAFF. The DNA of the CDR3 is TGTGCCAGCAGTCGACCCCCAACAGGGGGCGCTGGTGAAGCTTTCTTT.

CDR3 residues: CASSPTWLNTEAFF. CDR3 nucleotides: TGTGCCAGCAGCCCAACCTGGCTGAACACTGAAGCTTTCTTT. The J gene is TRBJ1-1, the V gene TRBV7-2, with D unresolved. V was clipped by 5 bases and J by 0 bases, with 10 bases between them. This CDR3 spans 14 amino acids. Germline lookup yields CDR1 SGHTA and CDR2 FQGNSA. Full variable domain (rest looked up from reference TRBV7-2 and TRBJ1-1): GAGVSQSPSNKVTEKGKDVELRCDPISGHTALYWYRQSLGQGLEFLIYFQGNSAPDKSGLPSDRFSAERTGGSVSTLTIQRTQQEDSAVYLCASSPTWLNTEAFFGQGTRLTVV.

The DNA for the CDR3 is TGTGCCAGCAGCCTCATGATACTAGCGAACACCGGGGAGCTGTTTTTT. This translates into CASSLMILANTGELFF. The chain recombines TRBV11-2 with TRBJ2-2, with D possibly being TRBD2 (5 bases). Trimming removed 5 bases at V and 0 bases at J, with 13 bases between. CDR3 length: 16 amino acids. From germline, CDR1 is SGHAT and CDR2 FQNNGV.

The gene calls are TRBV5-3 and TRBJ2-7, with 9 nucleotides matching TRBD2. TRBV5-3 carries the ORF label, with uncertain function. CDR3 length: 18 residues. The V gene end was trimmed by 6 bases and the J gene end by 4 bases; junction bases not matched to a gene: 20. As DNA, the CDR3 is TGTGCCAGAAAAACCGGGACTAGCTCCTATGCTTTTTATTACGAGCAGTACTTC. It codes for CARKTGTSSYAFYYEQYF.

A few counts support this clone. The chain uses TRBV5-1 and TRBJ1-6, with no clear D. Between the trimmed V and J ends, which lost 4 bases and 7 bases, there was a span of 15 bases. The CDR3 has 15 amino acids. In germline, CDR1 is SGHRS, CDR2 YFSETQ. The CDR3 spells CASSPTEKPNSPLHF. CDR3 nucleotides: TGCGCCAGCAGCCCTACAGAAAAACCGAATTCACCCCTCCACTTT.

The chain is built from TRBV19 and TRBJ1-1; D is undetermined. CDR1 LNHDA and CDR2 SQIVND come from the germline V gene (reference sequence). Trimming removed 6 bases from V and 0 bases from J, with 17 bases in between. The CDR3 has 16 amino acids. The CDR3, as DNA: TGTGCCAGTAGAAAGAGGGAGAAAACTATGAACACTGAAGCTTTCTTT. Its protein product is CASRKREKTMNTEAFF. Full variable domain (outside the CDR3, taken from reference TRBV19 and TRBJ1-1): DGGITQSPKYLFRKEGQNVTLSCEQNLNHDAMYWYRQDPGQGLRLIYYSQIVNDFQKGDIAEGYSVSREKKESFPLTVTSAQKNPTAFYLCASRKREKTMNTEAFFGQGTRLTVV.

The rearrangement links TRBV5-8 to TRBJ2-7; D is unclear. The CDR3 runs 12 residues. V was clipped by 4 bases and J by 6 bases, with 11 bases between them. Germline V gene sequence: CDR1 SGHTS, CDR2 YDEGEE. DNA for the CDR3: TGTGCCAGCAGCAGACCCGGCGGCGAGCAGTACTTC. Protein product: CASSRPGGEQYF.

The rearrangement joins TRBV27 to TRBJ1-2; 7 bases match TRBD1. There are 13 residues in the CDR3. The V and J ends lost 6 bases and 4 bases, in that order; junction bases with no gene match: 5. CDR1 and CDR2 (germline): MNHEY, SMNVEV (reference sequence). In nucleotides, the CDR3 is TGTGCCAGCAGCGGGACAGCGGGCTATGGCTACACCTTC. Its protein product is CASSGTAGYGYTF.